The rows below give T cell receptor beta chains drawn from one sample of a study of CD8 T cells in ankylosing spondylitis. MiXCR, applied by TCRdb to the 5' RACE reads, yields one record per CDR3 protein. The data contain a few hundred thousand distinct CDR3 sequences, under 8.5% of them singletons. Material: blood, either unsorted or a sorted T cell fraction (not recorded which). The receptors here all came from a male donor with ankylosing spondylitis. Each CDR3 is given with its conserved first and last residue. Each record gives: CDR3 DNA, CDR3 protein, J gene, clone size, D gene, V gene. D genes are given only for firm matches. The listing skips clone size in some rows; elsewhere it reads once, few, many or a size class.

cdr3_nt: TGTGCCAGCTCACTGGGCGGATCAGGCAAAGAGACCCAGTACTTC
cdr3_aa: CASSLGGSGKETQYF
j_call: TRBJ2-5
clone_size: NA
d_call: NA
v_call: TRBV18

cdr3_nt: TGTGCCAGCAGCCCACGAAACAGATGGACGAGGAACACTGAAGCTTTCTTT
cdr3_aa: CASSPRNRWTRNTEAFF
j_call: TRBJ1-1
clone_size: NA
d_call: NA
v_call: TRBV11-2

cdr3_nt: TGTGCCAGCAAGGATTGGGACAGGGTATACAATGAGCAGTTCTTC
cdr3_aa: CASKDWDRVYNEQFF
j_call: TRBJ2-1
clone_size: NA
d_call: TRBD1
v_call: TRBV12-3/TRBV12-4

cdr3_nt: TGCAGCGGATTCCCCGCGCGGGAGCACACAGATACGCAGTATTTT
cdr3_aa: CSGFPAREHTDTQYF
j_call: TRBJ2-3
clone_size: NA
d_call: TRBD2
v_call: TRBV20-1

cdr3_nt: TGTGCCAGCAGCCAAGAGTTACTAGCGGGAGGCTCAGATACGCAGTATTTT
cdr3_aa: CASSQELLAGGSDTQYF
j_call: TRBJ2-3
clone_size: few
d_call: TRBD2
v_call: TRBV4-2

cdr3_nt: TGTGCCAGCAGCCAGACAGGGGGCCGGTACGAGCAGTACTTC
cdr3_aa: CASSQTGGRYEQYF
j_call: TRBJ2-7
clone_size: few
d_call: TRBD1
v_call: TRBV7-9

cdr3_nt: TGTGCCACCAGTGAGAATCCGGGACAGGGGGTGAACACTGAAGCTTTCTTT
cdr3_aa: CATSENPGQGVNTEAFF
j_call: TRBJ1-1
clone_size: few
d_call: TRBD1
v_call: TRBV24-1

cdr3_nt: TGCAGTGCTGAGCCCGAGGGGAACACTGAAGCTTTCTTT
cdr3_aa: CSAEPEGNTEAFF
j_call: TRBJ1-1
clone_size: few
d_call: NA
v_call: TRBV20-1

cdr3_nt: TGCGCCAGCAGCTGGGTCGCGGGCAGCAATCAGCCCCAGCATTTT
cdr3_aa: CASSWVAGSNQPQHF
j_call: TRBJ1-5
clone_size: many
d_call: NA
v_call: TRBV5-1

cdr3_nt: TGTGCCAGCTCACCACGTGCCAACGTCCTGACTTTC
cdr3_aa: CASSPRANVLTF
j_call: TRBJ2-6
clone_size: once
d_call: NA
v_call: TRBV18

cdr3_nt: TGCGCCAGCAGCCCTGAATTAGTCGCTAGCGGGCAGAACAATGAGCAGTTCTTC
cdr3_aa: CASSPELVASGQNNEQFF
j_call: TRBJ2-1
clone_size: many
d_call: TRBD2
v_call: TRBV4-3

cdr3_nt: TGTGCCAGCAGTCAGATCGGTAGCTCCTACAATGAGCAGTTCTTC
cdr3_aa: CASSQIGSSYNEQFF
j_call: TRBJ2-1
clone_size: many
d_call: NA
v_call: TRBV28

cdr3_nt: TGTGCCAGCAGTTTCCGCGTCCGCTCCTACGAGCAGTACTTC
cdr3_aa: CASSFRVRSYEQYF
j_call: TRBJ2-7
clone_size: NA
d_call: NA
v_call: TRBV28

cdr3_nt: TGTGCCATCAGGGGACAGGGCCACACCGGGGAGCTGTTTTTT
cdr3_aa: CAIRGQGHTGELFF
j_call: TRBJ2-2
clone_size: many
d_call: TRBD1
v_call: TRBV10-3

cdr3_nt: TGTGCCAGCAGCTCAGGGCGGGAGATGCTTGAGCAGTTCTTC
cdr3_aa: CASSSGREMLEQFF
j_call: TRBJ2-1
clone_size: NA
d_call: TRBD2
v_call: TRBV7-8

cdr3_nt: TGCGCCAGCAGCTCTGACGGGTACAATCAGCCCCAGCATTTT
cdr3_aa: CASSSDGYNQPQHF
j_call: TRBJ1-5
clone_size: few
d_call: NA
v_call: TRBV5-1

cdr3_nt: TGTGCCATCTCGGACAGGGACGGATACAATGAGCAGTTCTTC
cdr3_aa: CAISDRDGYNEQFF
j_call: TRBJ2-1
clone_size: few
d_call: TRBD1
v_call: TRBV10-3

cdr3_nt: TGCAGCGTTGAGCCTAGCGGGTTTACAGATACGCAGTATTTT
cdr3_aa: CSVEPSGFTDTQYF
j_call: TRBJ2-3
clone_size: NA
d_call: TRBD2
v_call: TRBV29-1

cdr3_nt: TGCAGTGCTAGTGTCGCCGGGACCCCAACGCTCCACAATGAGCAGTTCTTC
cdr3_aa: CSASVAGTPTLHNEQFF
j_call: TRBJ2-1
clone_size: NA
d_call: NA
v_call: TRBV20-1

cdr3_nt: TGTGCCAGCAACAGCAGACGCCACTACGAGCAGTACTTC
cdr3_aa: CASNSRRHYEQYF
j_call: TRBJ2-7
clone_size: NA
d_call: NA
v_call: TRBV5-6

cdr3_nt: TGCGCCAGCAGCCCCAGACAAAGCACAGATACGCAGTATTTT
cdr3_aa: CASSPRQSTDTQYF
j_call: TRBJ2-3
clone_size: NA
d_call: NA
v_call: TRBV5-1

cdr3_nt: TGTGCCAGCAGACGGGACAGCGGACCCGGGGAGCTGTTTTTT
cdr3_aa: CASRRDSGPGELFF
j_call: TRBJ2-2
clone_size: few
d_call: TRBD1
v_call: TRBV6-2/TRBV6-3

cdr3_nt: TGCAGTGCTTTAGCGGGTCTAGATACGCAGTATTTT
cdr3_aa: CSALAGLDTQYF
j_call: TRBJ2-3
clone_size: NA
d_call: TRBD2
v_call: TRBV20-1

cdr3_nt: TGCGCCAGCAGCTTAACGGGAGGGACTGATGAGCAGTTCTTC
cdr3_aa: CASSLTGGTDEQFF
j_call: TRBJ2-1
clone_size: few
d_call: TRBD2
v_call: TRBV5-1

cdr3_nt: TGCAGCGTTCGACAGGGGGGGAACACTGAAGCTTTCTTT
cdr3_aa: CSVRQGGNTEAFF
j_call: TRBJ1-1
clone_size: many
d_call: TRBD1
v_call: TRBV29-1

cdr3_nt: TGTGCCAGCAGCGCGACGAAAGAGACCCAGTACTTC
cdr3_aa: CASSATKETQYF
j_call: TRBJ2-5
clone_size: NA
d_call: NA
v_call: TRBV5-8

cdr3_nt: TGCAGTGGGGGACAGGGTTCCTACGAGCAGTACTTC
cdr3_aa: CSGGQGSYEQYF
j_call: TRBJ2-7
clone_size: many
d_call: TRBD1
v_call: TRBV20-1

cdr3_nt: TGTGCCAGTAGTATACGGCGGGGGCCTCCCAATGAGCAGTTCTTC
cdr3_aa: CASSIRRGPPNEQFF
j_call: TRBJ2-1
clone_size: NA
d_call: NA
v_call: TRBV19

cdr3_nt: TGCGCCAGCAGCTTGGTGGGGGCTGGGGGTGAAAAACTGTTTTTT
cdr3_aa: CASSLVGAGGEKLFF
j_call: TRBJ1-4
clone_size: few
d_call: NA
v_call: TRBV5-1

cdr3_nt: TGCGCCAGCAGCCTCGGGCTAGCGGTGAATGAGCAGTTCTTC
cdr3_aa: CASSLGLAVNEQFF
j_call: TRBJ2-1
clone_size: many
d_call: TRBD2
v_call: TRBV5-1

cdr3_nt: TGTGCCAGCATCCCGGGACTACGAAATGAGCAGTTCTTC
cdr3_aa: CASIPGLRNEQFF
j_call: TRBJ2-1
clone_size: NA
d_call: TRBD2
v_call: TRBV28

cdr3_nt: TGTGCCAGCAGCTTATCAAGCGGGCATGAGCAGTTCTTC
cdr3_aa: CASSLSSGHEQFF
j_call: TRBJ2-1
clone_size: few
d_call: NA
v_call: TRBV7-9

cdr3_nt: TGCAGCGTTGATCCTTTGGGGGAGACCCAGTACTTC
cdr3_aa: CSVDPLGETQYF
j_call: TRBJ2-5
clone_size: many
d_call: NA
v_call: TRBV29-1

cdr3_nt: TGCGCCAGCAGCTCCGGGACAGGGGTCCACGAGCAGTACTTC
cdr3_aa: CASSSGTGVHEQYF
j_call: TRBJ2-7
clone_size: NA
d_call: TRBD1
v_call: TRBV5-1

cdr3_nt: TGTGCCAGCACCGATAGCGGACTAGCGGGCAACAATGAGCAGTTCTTC
cdr3_aa: CASTDSGLAGNNEQFF
j_call: TRBJ2-1
clone_size: many
d_call: TRBD2
v_call: TRBV27

cdr3_nt: TGCGCCAGCAACACTGGACTAGCGGGAGGTAATGAGCAGTTCTTC
cdr3_aa: CASNTGLAGGNEQFF
j_call: TRBJ2-1
clone_size: NA
d_call: TRBD2
v_call: TRBV5-1

cdr3_nt: TGCAGCGTTGAGACGGGTCAATTGGGCGGTACGCAGTATTTT
cdr3_aa: CSVETGQLGGTQYF
j_call: TRBJ2-3
clone_size: few
d_call: NA
v_call: TRBV29-1

cdr3_nt: TGCAGTGCTAGAGATGAGGGGACAGGGGAGAAACTCCCGAACACTGAAGCTTTCTTT
cdr3_aa: CSARDEGTGEKLPNTEAFF
j_call: TRBJ1-1
clone_size: few
d_call: TRBD1
v_call: TRBV20-1

cdr3_nt: TGTGCCAGCAGCAAAGGCAGGGAGGGCTACGAGCAGTACTTC
cdr3_aa: CASSKGREGYEQYF
j_call: TRBJ2-7
clone_size: few
d_call: NA
v_call: TRBV21-1

cdr3_nt: TGTGCCAGCAGTTTTAATAATGCGGGCTACGAGCAGTACTTC
cdr3_aa: CASSFNNAGYEQYF
j_call: TRBJ2-7
clone_size: few
d_call: NA
v_call: TRBV12-3/TRBV12-4

cdr3_nt: TGCGCCAGCAGCTTGACCCGGGCCGACGGTGGCTACACCTTC
cdr3_aa: CASSLTRADGGYTF
j_call: TRBJ1-2
clone_size: NA
d_call: NA
v_call: TRBV5-1

cdr3_nt: TGTGCCAGCAGCGTAGGTGGGATTGGGCAATACACCGGGGAGCTGTTTTTT
cdr3_aa: CASSVGGIGQYTGELFF
j_call: TRBJ2-2
clone_size: few
d_call: NA
v_call: TRBV9

cdr3_nt: TGCAGTGCGTCGAACCGAGACAGGGGAGGCACTGAAGCTTTCTTT
cdr3_aa: CSASNRDRGGTEAFF
j_call: TRBJ1-1
clone_size: few
d_call: TRBD1
v_call: TRBV20-1

cdr3_nt: TGTGCCAGCAGCCGGGAGGGGACTAGCGGGACTCTCGAGCAGTACTTC
cdr3_aa: CASSREGTSGTLEQYF
j_call: TRBJ2-7
clone_size: NA
d_call: TRBD2
v_call: TRBV28

cdr3_nt: TGTGCCAGCAGCCTTTGGACAGACCCAGCTTTCTTT
cdr3_aa: CASSLWTDPAFF
j_call: TRBJ1-1
clone_size: few
d_call: NA
v_call: TRBV7-2

cdr3_nt: TGTGCCAGCAGCTCCGAACGCGCAGATACGCAGTATTTT
cdr3_aa: CASSSERADTQYF
j_call: TRBJ2-3
clone_size: NA
d_call: NA
v_call: TRBV7-3